The sequence of this TCR beta chain was determined in a study of metastatic and nonmetastatic thyroid tumors. Across the study: Comparison of repertoires was carried out across blood and tumor or nodule tissue from malignant and benign thyroid patients.

This clone occurred a few times. This CDR3 region has 13 residues. Germline V CDR1 and CDR2: MGHDK, SYGVNS. The junction had 6 bases not matched to a gene; V was cut back by 6 bases and J by 5 bases. Thyroid surgery had not been preceded by any treatment in any patient. As processed by the authors: CDR3 differences across clinicopathological groups were used to build a distant-metastasis classifier for papillary thyroid cancer. Using MiXCR, TCRdb re-called clones from the PCR reads. The V and J calls here are based on TCRdb, not the publication. The sample records over 20,000 clones, about 28% being singletons.

Sequenced material: tumor tissue. The receptor was isolated from a male donor with papillary thyroid cancer or a benign thyroid nodule (not recorded which). Some clones in this sample may be carry-over from other donors' samples. This rearrangement joins TRBV25-1 to TRBJ2-5; 7 bases line up with TRBD1. Here the CDR3 reads CASSTGAVETQYF. The CDR3 DNA follows: TGTGCCAGCAGCACAGGGGCTGTTGAGACCCAGTACTTC.